Following are 21 T cell receptor beta chains from one sample sequenced in a study of control samples from healthy donors and cancer patients. Profiled with immunoSEQ multiplex PCR; TCRdb holds only in-frame clones, not every one. The sample has some 220,000 clones, about 94% seen once. The source material was blood. The receptor source for this set is a man in his fifties or sixties in good health.

V usage is TRBV6-6 and J usage is TRBJ1-2, with 7 positions matching TRBD1. The germline gives CDR1 MNHNY, CDR2 SVGAGI (reference sequence). The V and J ends lost 5 bases and 7 bases, in that order; junction bases with no gene match: 25. There are 19 residues in the CDR3. The CDR3 loop reads CASSPDRPGQSGGDSGYTF. The CDR3 DNA reads TGTGCCAGCAGTCCAGACCGACCGGGACAGTCGGGGGGTGATTCTGGCTACACCTTC.

V and J are TRBV27 and TRBJ1-1; D unresolved. V lost 5 bases to trimming and J lost 6 bases, with 19 bases between them. The length of the CDR3 is 15 residues. CDR1 is MNHEY, CDR2 SMNVEV, per germline (reference sequence). The chain's CDR3 is CASSPLHRPLAEAFF. As DNA, the CDR3 is TGTGCCAGCAGTCCGCTGCATAGGCCCCTGGCTGAAGCTTTCTTT.

The chain couples TRBV5-1 to TRBJ2-5, with 10 nucleotides matching TRBD2. V shed 1 base, J shed 4 bases, and the junction held 7 bases outside the gene matches. CDR1 SGHRS and CDR2 YFSETQ come from the germline V gene. The length of the CDR3 is 16 residues. In DNA, the CDR3 is TGCGCCAGCAGCTTGTATAGCGGGGGGAAGGGAGAGACCCAGTACTTC. Protein product: CASSLYSGGKGETQYF.

The gene calls are TRBV29-1 and TRBJ1-1, with D unclear. Trimming removed 7 bases from V and 1 base from J, with 10 bases in between. This CDR3 contains 12 residues. Germline-derived CDR1 and CDR2 are SQVTM and ANQGSEA. CDR3 in amino acids: CSAYAWNTEAFF. The CDR3 region has the DNA TGCAGCGCTTACGCGTGGAACACTGAAGCTTTCTTT.

The chain carries TRBV10-3 and TRBJ1-6; the match to TRBD1 covers 7 bases. CDR3 length equals 17 residues. Germline CDR1 and CDR2: ENHRY and SYGVKD. The ends lost 6 bases at V and 7 bases at J; junction bases unmatched: 15. The DNA for the CDR3 is TGTGCCATCAGGACAGGGTTTAGGTTACACCCCAATTCACCCCTCCACTTT. Its translation is CAIRTGFRLHPNSPLHF.

The chain uses TRBV19 and TRBJ2-2, with D hard to call. This CDR3 has 15 residues. Germline CDR1 reads LNHDA; CDR2 reads SQIVND (reference sequence). The germline V and J ends were trimmed by 5 bases and 5 bases, with 15 bases remaining between them. The CDR3 loop reads CASSDRVVKTGELFF. The CDR3 DNA follows: TGTGCCAGTAGTGACCGGGTGGTAAAGACCGGGGAGCTGTTTTTT.

V gene TRBV7-9 combines with J gene TRBJ1-1, with a tentative D call TRBD1 (6 bases). With 5 bases removed from V and 6 bases from J, the gap between germline ends came to 13 bases. CDR1 and CDR2 (germline): SEHNR, FQNEAQ (reference sequence). This CDR3 region has 13 residues. The CDR3 region is CASSLSGGAEAFF. The DNA for the CDR3 is TGTGCCAGCAGCCTTAGTGGGGGCGCTGAAGCTTTCTTT.

The CDR3 loop reads CASSGSSGANVLTF. The DNA for the CDR3 is TGTGCCAGCAGTGGGAGCTCTGGGGCCAACGTCCTGACTTTC. The rearrangement uses TRBV6-4 and TRBJ2-6; D remains unclear. V dropped 4 bases and J dropped 0 bases, with 4 bases sitting between them. CDR1 MRHNA and CDR2 SNTAGT come from the germline V gene. The CDR3 consists of 14 residues.

This clone was observed a handful of times. V gene TRBV3-1 (or the pseudogene TRBV3-2) combines with J gene TRBJ2-7; D perhaps matches TRBD1 (6 bases). V was pared by 1 base and J by 7 bases, with 14 bases between. The CDR3 has 14 residues. CDR1 LGHDT and CDR2 YNNKEL come from the germline V gene (reference sequence). The CDR3 bases are TGTGCCAGCAGCCAAGTAGGCAGGGGCTGGGAGCAGTACTTC. It specifies CASSQVGRGWEQYF.

The rearrangement joins TRBV5-1 to TRBJ2-2; D remains ambiguous. The CDR3 is 15 amino acids. Germline CDR1 reads SGHRS; CDR2 reads YFSETQ. Trimming stripped 3 bases from V and 1 base from J, with 10 bases between. CDR3 coding DNA: TGCGCCAGCAGCTGGGTCGCCCAGAACACCGGGGAGCTGTTTTTT. This sequence encodes CASSWVAQNTGELFF. Full variable domain (rest looked up from reference TRBV5-1 and TRBJ2-2): KAGVTQTPRYLIKTRGQQVTLSCSPISGHRSVSWYQQTPGQGLQFLFEYFSETQRNKGNFPGRFSGRQFSNSRSEMNVSTLELGDSALYLCASSWVAQNTGELFFGEGSRLTVL.

A single count supports this clone. CDR3 region: CASSLNERPYTF. The CDR3 nucleotides read TGTGCCAGCAGTTTAAATGAGCGGCCCTACACCTTC. The V gene is TRBV28, the J gene TRBJ1-2; D not certain. This CDR3 spans 12 amino acids. Germline loops: CDR1 MDHEN, CDR2 SYDVKM. Trimming left V 2 bases short and J 10 bases short, with 11 bases between.

The chain uses TRBV27 and TRBJ2-7; D is undetermined. Germline lookup yields CDR1 MNHEY and CDR2 SMNVEV (reference sequence). This CDR3 region has 14 residues. V lost 5 bases and J 3 bases, leaving 14 bases between the germline ends. CDR3 in DNA: TGTGCCAGCAGTCCGCTGGACGGAAGCTACGAGCAGTACTTC. Protein product: CASSPLDGSYEQYF.

The CDR3 loop is CASSDPRTNTEAFF. CDR3 bases: TGTGCCAGCAGTGACCCTAGGACGAACACTGAAGCTTTCTTT. The chain uses TRBV25-1 and TRBJ1-1; D is undetermined. This CDR3 contains 14 residues. Germline CDR1 reads MGHDK; CDR2 reads SYGVNS. The V end lost 3 bases, the J end lost 1 base, and 9 bases lay between the germline ends.

The chain combines TRBV5-1 with TRBJ1-5; 8 bases match TRBD1. Germline values: CDR1 SGHRS, CDR2 YFSETQ. The CDR3 is made up of 14 amino acids. J gave up 6 bases and V 4 bases, and 6 bases lay outside the gene matches. The CDR3 region is CASSPQGGGQPQHF. The CDR3 DNA follows: TGCGCCAGCAGCCCACAGGGGGGCGGTCAGCCCCAGCATTTT.

The rearrangement links TRBV5-1 to TRBJ2-7, with 10 positions matching TRBD1. V shed 4 bases, J shed 7 bases, and the junction held 8 bases outside the gene matches. Looked up from germline, CDR1 is SGHRS and CDR2 is YFSETQ. CDR3 length: 14 amino acids. The CDR3 sequence: CASSLQDRGGEQYF. In DNA, the CDR3 is TGCGCCAGCAGCCTTCAGGACAGGGGGGGGGAGCAGTACTTC.

The V and J genes are TRBV10-3 and TRBJ1-4, with 8 bases identical to TRBD1. Per germline, CDR1 ENHRY and CDR2 SYGVKD. The CDR3 totals 17 residues. After removal of 4 bases from V and 7 bases from J, the junction contained 14 bases not matched to a gene. CDR3 sequence (DNA): TGTGCCATCAGTGGGGGTGACAGGGGCTCTGGAGGTGAAAAACTGTTTTTT. Translating it yields CAISGGDRGSGGEKLFF.

Written as DNA, the CDR3 is TGTGCCAGCAGTCCAACAGGGATGAGCTCTGGAAACACCATATATTTT. Residues: CASSPTGMSSGNTIYF. The V gene is TRBV28, the J gene TRBJ1-3; tentatively, D is TRBD1 (6 bases). This CDR3 region has 16 residues. The germline V and J ends were trimmed by 5 bases and 0 bases, with 14 bases remaining between them. Germline V lookup: CDR1 MDHEN, CDR2 SYDVKM.

CDR3 nucleotide sequence: TGTGCCAGCAGCCAAACTAGATTGATTGCAACTAATGAAAAACTGTTTTTT. Its protein is CASSQTRLIATNEKLFF. This chain uses TRBV14 with TRBJ1-4; D is undetermined. The germline V and J ends were trimmed by 2 bases and 0 bases, with 13 bases remaining between them. This CDR3 is built from 17 residues. Germline-derived CDR1 and CDR2 are SGHDN and FVKESK. Full variable domain (outside the CDR3, taken from reference TRBV14 and TRBJ1-4): EAGVTQFPSHSVIEKGQTVTLRCDPISGHDNLYWYRRVMGKEIKFLLHFVKESKQDESGMPNNRFLAERTGGTYSTLKVQPAELEDSGVYFCASSQTRLIATNEKLFFGSGTQLSVL.

This clone was seen just once. The chain couples TRBV10-1 to TRBJ2-7; a possible D gene is TRBD2 (6 bases). Trimming left V 0 bases short and J 8 bases short, with 8 bases between. This CDR3 has 12 amino acids. CDR1 WNHNN and CDR2 SYGVQD come from the germline V gene (reference sequence). This CDR3 is CASSESGGQQYF. The CDR3 nucleotides are TGCGCCAGCAGTGAGTCGGGAGGCCAGCAGTACTTC.

The chain is built from TRBV7-9 and TRBJ2-1, with D possibly matching TRBD1 (6 bases). This CDR3 is built from 15 residues. Germline V gene lookup returns CDR1 SEHNR and CDR2 FQNEAQ (reference sequence). The ends were cut back, 4 bases at V and 2 bases at J, with 12 bases in the middle. CDR3 amino acids: CASSSPGAPYNEQFF. CDR3 in DNA: TGTGCCAGCAGCTCCCCAGGGGCGCCCTACAATGAGCAGTTCTTC.

This chain connects TRBV5-6 to TRBJ1-1; D is unresolved. CDR1 and CDR2 from the germline V gene are SGHDT and YYEEEE. The V and J ends lost 2 bases and 10 bases respectively, with 15 bases between them. The CDR3 contains 13 residues. The CDR3 reads CASSLRARGRAFF. The CDR3 DNA reads TGTGCCAGCAGCTTAAGGGCGCGAGGTAGAGCTTTCTTT.